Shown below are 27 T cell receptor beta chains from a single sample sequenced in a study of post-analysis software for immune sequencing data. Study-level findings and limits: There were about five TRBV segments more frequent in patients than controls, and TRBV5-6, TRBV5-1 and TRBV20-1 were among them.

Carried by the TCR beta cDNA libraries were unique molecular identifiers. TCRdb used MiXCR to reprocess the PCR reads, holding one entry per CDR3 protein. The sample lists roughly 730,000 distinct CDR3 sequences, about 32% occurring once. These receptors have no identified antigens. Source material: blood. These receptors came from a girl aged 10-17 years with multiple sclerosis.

The CDR3 DNA reads TGTGCCAGTAGCTTATCCGGGACTAGCGGGAGGTACGAGCAGTACTTC. This codes for CASSLSGTSGRYEQYF. This chain connects TRBV19 to TRBJ2-7, with TRBD2 identical over 15 bases. With V trimmed by 6 bases and J by 4 bases, 7 bases remained unmatched. This CDR3 has 16 amino acids. In germline, CDR1 is LNHDA, CDR2 SQIVND (reference sequence).

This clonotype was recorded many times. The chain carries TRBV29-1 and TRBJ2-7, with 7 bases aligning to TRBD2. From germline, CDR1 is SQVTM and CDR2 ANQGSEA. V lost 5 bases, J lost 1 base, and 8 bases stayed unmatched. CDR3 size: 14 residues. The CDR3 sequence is CSVCRTGGSYEQYF. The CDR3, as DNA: TGCAGCGTTTGCCGAACGGGAGGATCCTACGAGCAGTACTTC.

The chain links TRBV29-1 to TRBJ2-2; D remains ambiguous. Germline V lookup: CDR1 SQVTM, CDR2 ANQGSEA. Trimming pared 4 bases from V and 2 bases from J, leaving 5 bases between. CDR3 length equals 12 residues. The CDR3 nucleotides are TGCAGCGTTGGGCCCAACACCGGGGAGCTGTTTTTT. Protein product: CSVGPNTGELFF.

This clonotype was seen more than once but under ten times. The CDR3 DNA reads as TGCAGTCCTTGGGACGGGACCTACCGGGATGAGCAGTTCTTC. As protein: CSPWDGTYRDEQFF. This chain links TRBV20-1 with TRBJ2-1; tentatively, D is TRBD1 or TRBD2 (5 bases each). The CDR3 is 14 residues long. Germline lookup yields CDR1 DFQATT and CDR2 SNEGSKA (reference sequence). Between the trimmed V and J ends, which lost 8 bases and 8 bases, there was a span of 22 bases.

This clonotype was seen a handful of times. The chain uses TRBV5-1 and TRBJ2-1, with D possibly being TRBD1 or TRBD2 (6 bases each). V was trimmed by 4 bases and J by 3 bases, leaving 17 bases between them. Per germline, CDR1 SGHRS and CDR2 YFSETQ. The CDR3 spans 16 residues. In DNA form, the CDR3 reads TGCGCCAGCAGCGATAACCGGGGGCCCAACTACAATGAGCAGTTCTTC. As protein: CASSDNRGPNYNEQFF.

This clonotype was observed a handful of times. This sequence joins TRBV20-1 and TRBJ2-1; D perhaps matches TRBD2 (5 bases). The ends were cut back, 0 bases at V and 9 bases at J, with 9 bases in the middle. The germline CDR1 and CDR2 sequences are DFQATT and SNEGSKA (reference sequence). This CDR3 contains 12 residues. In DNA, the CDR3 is TGCAGTGCTAGAGAAGTCGCGGGTGAGCAGTTCTTC. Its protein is CSAREVAGEQFF.

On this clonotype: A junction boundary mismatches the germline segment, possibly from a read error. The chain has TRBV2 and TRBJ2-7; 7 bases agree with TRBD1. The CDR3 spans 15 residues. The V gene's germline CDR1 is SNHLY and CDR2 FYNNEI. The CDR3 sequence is CTSSERDRASYEQYF. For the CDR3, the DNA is TGTACCAGCAGTGAACGTGACAGGGCCTCCTACGAGCAGTACTTC.

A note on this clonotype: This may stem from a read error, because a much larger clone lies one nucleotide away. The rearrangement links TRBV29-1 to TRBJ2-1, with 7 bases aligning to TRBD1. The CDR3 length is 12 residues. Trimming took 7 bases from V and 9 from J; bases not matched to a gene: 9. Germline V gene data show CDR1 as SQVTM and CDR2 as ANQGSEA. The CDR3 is CSEGTGVGEQFF. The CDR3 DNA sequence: TGCAGCGAGGGAACAGGGGTCGGTGAGCAGTTCTTC.

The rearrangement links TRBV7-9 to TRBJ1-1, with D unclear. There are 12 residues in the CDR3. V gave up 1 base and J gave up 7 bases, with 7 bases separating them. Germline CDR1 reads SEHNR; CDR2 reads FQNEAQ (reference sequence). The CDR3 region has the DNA TGTGCCAGCAGCTTAGTTAGTGGTGAAGCTTTCTTT. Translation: CASSLVSGEAFF.

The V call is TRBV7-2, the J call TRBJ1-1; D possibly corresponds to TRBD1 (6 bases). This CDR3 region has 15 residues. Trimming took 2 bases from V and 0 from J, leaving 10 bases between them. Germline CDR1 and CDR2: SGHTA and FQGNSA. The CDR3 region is CASSLTTGLNTEAFF. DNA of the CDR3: TGTGCCAGCAGCTTAACCACAGGGCTGAACACTGAAGCTTTCTTT.

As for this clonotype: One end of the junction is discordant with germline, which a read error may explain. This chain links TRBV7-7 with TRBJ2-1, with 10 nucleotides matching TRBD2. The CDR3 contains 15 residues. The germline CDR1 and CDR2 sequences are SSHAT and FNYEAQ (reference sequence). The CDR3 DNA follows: TGTGCTAGCAGCTTAAGCGGGGGGGCCGTAGGTGAGCAGTTCTTC. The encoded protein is CASSLSGGAVGEQFF.

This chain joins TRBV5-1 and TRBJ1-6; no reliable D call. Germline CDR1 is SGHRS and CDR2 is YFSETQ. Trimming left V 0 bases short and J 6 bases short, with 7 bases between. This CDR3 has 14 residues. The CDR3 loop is CASSLEHINSPLHF. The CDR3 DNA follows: TGCGCCAGCAGCTTGGAACATATTAATTCACCCCTCCACTTT.

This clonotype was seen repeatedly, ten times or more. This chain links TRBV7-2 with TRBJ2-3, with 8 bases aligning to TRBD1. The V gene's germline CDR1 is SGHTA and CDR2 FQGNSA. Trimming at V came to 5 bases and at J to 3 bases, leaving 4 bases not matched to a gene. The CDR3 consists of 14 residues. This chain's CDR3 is CASSPGQETDTQYF. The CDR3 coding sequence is TGTGCCAGCAGCCCGGGACAGGAGACAGATACGCAGTATTTT. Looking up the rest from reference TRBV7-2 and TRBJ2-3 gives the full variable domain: GAGVSQSPSNKVTEKGKDVELRCDPISGHTALYWYRQSLGQGLEFLIYFQGNSAPDKSGLPSDRFSAERTGGSVSTLTIQRTQQEDSAVYLCASSPGQETDTQYFGPGTRLTVL.

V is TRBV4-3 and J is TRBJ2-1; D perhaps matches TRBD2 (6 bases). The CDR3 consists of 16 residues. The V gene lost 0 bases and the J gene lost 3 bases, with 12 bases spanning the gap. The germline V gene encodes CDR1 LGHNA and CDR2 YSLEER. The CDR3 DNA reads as TGCGCCAGCAGCCAAGAGCGGGGTCGCGACTACAATGAGCAGTTCTTC. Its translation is CASSQERGRDYNEQFF.

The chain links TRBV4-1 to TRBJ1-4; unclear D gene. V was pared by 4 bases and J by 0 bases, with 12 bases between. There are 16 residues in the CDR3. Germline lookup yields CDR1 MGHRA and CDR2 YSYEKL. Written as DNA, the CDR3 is TGCGCCAGCAGCCGAGCCCAGGCTGCAACTAATGAAAAACTGTTTTTT. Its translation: CASSRAQAATNEKLFF.

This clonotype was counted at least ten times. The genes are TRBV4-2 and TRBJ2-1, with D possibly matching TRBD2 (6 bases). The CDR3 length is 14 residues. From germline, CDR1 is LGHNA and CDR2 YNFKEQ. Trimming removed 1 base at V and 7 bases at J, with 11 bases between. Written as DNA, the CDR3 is TGTGCCAGCAGCCAAGTAGGTCGGGGGAATGAGCAGTTCTTC. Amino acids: CASSQVGRGNEQFF.

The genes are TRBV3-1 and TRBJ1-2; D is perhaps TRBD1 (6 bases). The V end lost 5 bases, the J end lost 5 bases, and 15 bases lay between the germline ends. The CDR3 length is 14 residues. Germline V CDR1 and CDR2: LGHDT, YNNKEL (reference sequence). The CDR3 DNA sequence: TGTGCCAGCAGCAGAACAGGGTCGGAGTATGGCTACACCTTC. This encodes CASSRTGSEYGYTF.

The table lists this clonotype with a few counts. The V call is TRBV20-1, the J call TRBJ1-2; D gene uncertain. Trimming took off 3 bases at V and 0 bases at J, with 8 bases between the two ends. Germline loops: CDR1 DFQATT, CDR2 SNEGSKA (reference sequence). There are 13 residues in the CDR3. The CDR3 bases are TGCAGTGCTAGTTTGGCAGCTAACTATGGCTACACCTTC. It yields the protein CSASLAANYGYTF.

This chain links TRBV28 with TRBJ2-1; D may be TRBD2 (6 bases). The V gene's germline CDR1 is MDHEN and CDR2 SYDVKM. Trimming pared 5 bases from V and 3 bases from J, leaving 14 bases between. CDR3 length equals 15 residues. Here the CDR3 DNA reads TGTGCCAGCAGTGTCTGTCTCGGGGGCTACAATGAGCAGTTCTTC. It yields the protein CASSVCLGGYNEQFF.

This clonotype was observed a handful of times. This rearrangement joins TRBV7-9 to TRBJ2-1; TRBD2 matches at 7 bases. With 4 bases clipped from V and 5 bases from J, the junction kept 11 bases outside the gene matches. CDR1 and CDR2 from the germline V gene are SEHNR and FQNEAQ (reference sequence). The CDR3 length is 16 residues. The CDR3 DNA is TGTGCCAGCAGCTACCTATGGACGGGGGGAAACAATGAGCAGTTCTTC. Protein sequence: CASSYLWTGGNNEQFF.

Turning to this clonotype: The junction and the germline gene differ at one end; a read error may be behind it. The CDR3 spells CAGRASGTRSADTQYF. For the CDR3, the DNA is TGTGCCGGCAGAGCTAGCGGGACTAGAAGCGCAGATACGCAGTATTTT. The chain carries TRBV12-3 or TRBV12-4 and TRBJ2-3; TRBD2 matches at 9 bases. CDR3 length: 16 residues.

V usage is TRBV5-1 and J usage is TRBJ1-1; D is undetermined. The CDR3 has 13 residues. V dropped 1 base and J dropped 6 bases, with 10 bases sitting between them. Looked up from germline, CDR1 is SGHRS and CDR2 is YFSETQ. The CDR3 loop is CASSLSLAAEAFF. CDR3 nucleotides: TGCGCCAGCAGCTTGAGCTTAGCGGCTGAAGCTTTCTTT. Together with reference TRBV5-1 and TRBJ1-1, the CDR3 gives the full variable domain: KAGVTQTPRYLIKTRGQQVTLSCSPISGHRSVSWYQQTPGQGLQFLFEYFSETQRNKGNFPGRFSGRQFSNSRSEMNVSTLELGDSALYLCASSLSLAAEAFFGQGTRLTVV.

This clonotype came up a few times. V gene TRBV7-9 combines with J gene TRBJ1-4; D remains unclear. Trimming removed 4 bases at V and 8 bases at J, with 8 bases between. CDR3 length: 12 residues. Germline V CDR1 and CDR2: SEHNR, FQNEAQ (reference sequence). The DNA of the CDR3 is TGTGCCAGCAGCTCCACCGGGGAAAAACTGTTTTTT. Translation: CASSSTGEKLFF. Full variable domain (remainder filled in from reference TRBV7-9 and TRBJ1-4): DTGVSQNPRHKITKRGQNVTFRCDPISEHNRLYWYRQTLGQGPEFLTYFQNEAQLEKSRLLSDRFSAERPKGSFSTLEIQRTEQGDSAMYLCASSSTGEKLFFGSGTQLSVL.

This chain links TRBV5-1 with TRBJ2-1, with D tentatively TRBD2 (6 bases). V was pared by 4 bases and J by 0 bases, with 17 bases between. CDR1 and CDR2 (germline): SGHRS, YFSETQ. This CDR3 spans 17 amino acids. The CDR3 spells CASSPPRERSSYNEQFF. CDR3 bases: TGCGCCAGCAGCCCGCCTCGGGAGCGTAGCTCCTACAATGAGCAGTTCTTC.

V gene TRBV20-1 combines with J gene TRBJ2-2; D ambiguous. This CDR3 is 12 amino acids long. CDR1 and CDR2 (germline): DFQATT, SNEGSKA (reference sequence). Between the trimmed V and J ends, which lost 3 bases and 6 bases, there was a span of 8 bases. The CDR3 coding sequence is TGCAGTGCTAGGAGCCAGCCCGGGGAGCTGTTTTTT. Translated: CSARSQPGELFF.

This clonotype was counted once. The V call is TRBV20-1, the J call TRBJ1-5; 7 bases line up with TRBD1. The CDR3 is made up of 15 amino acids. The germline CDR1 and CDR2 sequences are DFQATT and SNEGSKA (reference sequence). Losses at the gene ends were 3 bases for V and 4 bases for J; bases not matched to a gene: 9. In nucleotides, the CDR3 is TGCAGTGCTAGCGACCCGGGACAGTCTAATCAGCCCCAGCATTTT. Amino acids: CSASDPGQSNQPQHF.

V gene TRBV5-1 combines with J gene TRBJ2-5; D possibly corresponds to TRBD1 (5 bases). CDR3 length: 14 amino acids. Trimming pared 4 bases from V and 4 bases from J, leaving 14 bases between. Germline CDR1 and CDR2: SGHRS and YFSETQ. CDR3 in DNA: TGCGCCAGCAGCGGCCAGGGTCTTGGAGAGACCCAGTACTTC. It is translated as CASSGQGLGETQYF. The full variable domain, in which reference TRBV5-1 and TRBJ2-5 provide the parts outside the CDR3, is KAGVTQTPRYLIKTRGQQVTLSCSPISGHRSVSWYQQTPGQGLQFLFEYFSETQRNKGNFPGRFSGRQFSNSRSEMNVSTLELGDSALYLCASSGQGLGETQYFGPGTRLLVL.